These 3 T cell receptor beta chains share one sample of origin, sequenced in a study of human T cells and chemical hapten exposure. Each CDR3 protein gets one entry after TCRdb re-called the RACE reads with MiXCR. The table has about 46,000 distinct CDR3 sequences, roughly a tenth seen once. Time point of the sample: pre-sensitization, week 0. Treatment specified: therapeutic diphenylcyclopropenone sensitization with weekly scalp DPC. Sequences were derived from whole blood, sampled in connection with sensitization to the hapten diphenylcyclopropenone (DPC). The receptors here all came from a woman aged 40 to 50 with alopecia areata. Some clones in this sample may be carry-over from other donors' samples.

This clonotype was counted many times. The rearrangement joins TRBV12-3 or TRBV12-4 to TRBJ1-3; no definite D call. The CDR3 length is 14 residues. V was clipped by 1 base and J by 7 bases, with 11 bases between them. In DNA, the CDR3 is TGTGCCAGCAGTTTAGAGTCCGCTTTTAACACCATATATTTT. It is translated as CASSLESAFNTIYF.

This clonotype occurred a few times. V gene TRBV4-1 combines with J gene TRBJ2-5, with D possibly being TRBD2 (5 bases). Trimming pared 1 base from V and 0 bases from J, leaving 18 bases between. CDR1 and CDR2 (germline): MGHRA, YSYEKL. The CDR3 is 18 amino acids. This chain's CDR3 is CASSQGRIAGSNQETQYF. The CDR3 DNA follows: TGCGCCAGCAGCCAAGGGAGGATTGCGGGCTCAAACCAAGAGACCCAGTACTTC.

V and J are TRBV15 and TRBJ2-5; no firm D call. With 0 bases removed from V and 7 bases from J, the gap between germline ends came to 6 bases. CDR3 length: 12 residues. CDR1 and CDR2 from the germline V gene are LNHNV and YYDKDF (reference sequence). The CDR3 DNA is TGTGCCACCAGCAGAGATAGGGCGACCCAGTACTTC. Translating it yields CATSRDRATQYF.